The T cell receptor beta chain described here comes from a study of T cell changes during pregnancy in multiple sclerosis. Repertoires were generated with immunoSEQ multiplex PCR, while TCRdb's copy carries only in-frame clones and drops some. The sample lists some 70,000 clones, approximately 92% occurring once. The CDR3 spans 12 residues. Germline V CDR1 and CDR2: SGDLS, YYNGEE. Trimming took 6 bases from V and 5 from J; bases not matched to a gene: 1. V gene TRBV9 combines with J gene TRBJ2-2, with 7 bases that match TRBD2. Material: CD8+ T cells from peripheral blood mononuclear cells, obtained in the third trimester of pregnancy. The TCR was taken from a female donor in good health, enrolled as a control in a pregnancy study. In DNA, the CDR3 is TGTGCCAGCAACGGGGGGACCGGGGAGCTGTTTTTT. Translated, it gives CASNGGTGELFF.